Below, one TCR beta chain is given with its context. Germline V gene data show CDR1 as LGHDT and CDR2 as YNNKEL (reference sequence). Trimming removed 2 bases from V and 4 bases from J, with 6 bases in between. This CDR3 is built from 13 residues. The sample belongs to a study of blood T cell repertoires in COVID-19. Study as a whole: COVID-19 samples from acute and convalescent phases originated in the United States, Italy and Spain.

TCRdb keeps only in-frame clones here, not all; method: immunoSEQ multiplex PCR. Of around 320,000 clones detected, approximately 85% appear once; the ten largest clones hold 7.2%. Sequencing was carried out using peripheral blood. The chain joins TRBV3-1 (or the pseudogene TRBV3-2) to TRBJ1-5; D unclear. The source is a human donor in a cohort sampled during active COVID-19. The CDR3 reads CASSQQLNQPQHF. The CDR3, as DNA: TGTGCCAGCAGCCAACAGTTAAATCAGCCCCAGCATTTT.